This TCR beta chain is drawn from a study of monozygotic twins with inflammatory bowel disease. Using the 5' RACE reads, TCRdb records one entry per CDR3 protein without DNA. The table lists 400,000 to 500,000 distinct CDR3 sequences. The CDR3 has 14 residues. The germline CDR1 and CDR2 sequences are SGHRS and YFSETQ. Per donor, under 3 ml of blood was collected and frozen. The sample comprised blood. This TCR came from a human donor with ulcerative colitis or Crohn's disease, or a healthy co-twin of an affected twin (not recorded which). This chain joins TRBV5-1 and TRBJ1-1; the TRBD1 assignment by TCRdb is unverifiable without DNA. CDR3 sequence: CASSLGQGLGEAFF.